This T cell receptor (beta chain) was sequenced in a study of shared clonotypes between healthy human individuals. At the level of the study: A donor's plate count was three for CD4 naive and three for CD4 memory; CD8 naive had two and CD8 memory one.

General study points: It was the few donors that limited the genetic and exposure-history diversity represented.

A word on this clone: Its antigen is unidentified. The same CDR3 is also encoded by other DNA sequences in this sample.

Donors were healthy HIV-negative adults without recently reported acute infections or vaccinations. The table came from immunoSEQ multiplex PCR; TCRdb's copy has only in-frame clones and leaves some out. This table holds roughly 330,000 clones, approximately 79% found once. Between the trimmed V and J ends, which lost 3 bases and 2 bases, there was a span of 11 bases. CDR1 SEHNR and CDR2 FQNEAQ come from the germline V gene (reference sequence). The CDR3 loop spans 15 amino acids. This receptor was obtained from a man aged 25-40 years in good health. V is TRBV7-9 and J is TRBJ2-1, with D tentatively TRBD1 or TRBD2 (5 bases each). Sequenced material: memory CD4+ T cells sorted from blood. Subset noted: CD45RA-negative fraction. The DNA of the CDR3 is TGTGCCAGCAGCTTGGGGGTTGGCACCTACAATGAGCAGTTCTTC. Its protein product is CASSLGVGTYNEQFF.